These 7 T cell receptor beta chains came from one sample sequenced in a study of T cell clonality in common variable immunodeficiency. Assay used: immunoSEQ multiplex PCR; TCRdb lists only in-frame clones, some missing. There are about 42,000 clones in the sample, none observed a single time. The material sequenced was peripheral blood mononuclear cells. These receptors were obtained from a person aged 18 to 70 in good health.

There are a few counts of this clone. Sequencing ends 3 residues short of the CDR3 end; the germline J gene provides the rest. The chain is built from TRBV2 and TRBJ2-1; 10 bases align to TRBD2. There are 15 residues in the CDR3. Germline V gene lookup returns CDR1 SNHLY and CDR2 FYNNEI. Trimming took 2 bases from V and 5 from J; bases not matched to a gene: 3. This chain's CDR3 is CASSESGGANNEQFF. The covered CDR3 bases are TGTGCCAGCAGTGAAAGCGGGGGGGCCAACAATGAG.

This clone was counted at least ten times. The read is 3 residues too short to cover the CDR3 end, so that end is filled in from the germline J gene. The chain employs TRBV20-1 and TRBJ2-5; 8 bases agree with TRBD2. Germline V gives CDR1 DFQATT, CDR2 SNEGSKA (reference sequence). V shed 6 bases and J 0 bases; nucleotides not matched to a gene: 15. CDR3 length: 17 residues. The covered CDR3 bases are TGCAGTGCCCCGACGGGCCAGCGGGGGAGATACCAAGAGACC. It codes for CSAPTGQRGRYQET. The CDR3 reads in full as CSAPTGQRGRYQETQYF.

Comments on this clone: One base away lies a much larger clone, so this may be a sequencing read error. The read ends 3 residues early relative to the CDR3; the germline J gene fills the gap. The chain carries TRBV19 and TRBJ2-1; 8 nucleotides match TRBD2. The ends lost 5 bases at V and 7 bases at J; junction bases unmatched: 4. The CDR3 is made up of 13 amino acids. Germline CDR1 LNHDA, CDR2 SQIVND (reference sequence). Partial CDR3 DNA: TGTGCCAGTAGTTCCGGGACTAGAAATGAG. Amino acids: CASSSGTRNE. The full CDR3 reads CASSSGTRNEQFF.

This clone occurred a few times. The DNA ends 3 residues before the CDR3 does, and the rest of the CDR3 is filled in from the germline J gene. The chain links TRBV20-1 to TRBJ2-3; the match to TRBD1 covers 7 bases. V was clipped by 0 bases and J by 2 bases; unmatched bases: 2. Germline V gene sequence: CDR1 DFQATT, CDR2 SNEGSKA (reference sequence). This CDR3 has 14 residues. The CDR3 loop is CSARDQGDTDTQYF. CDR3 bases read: TGCAGTGCTAGAGATCAGGGGGACACAGATACG.

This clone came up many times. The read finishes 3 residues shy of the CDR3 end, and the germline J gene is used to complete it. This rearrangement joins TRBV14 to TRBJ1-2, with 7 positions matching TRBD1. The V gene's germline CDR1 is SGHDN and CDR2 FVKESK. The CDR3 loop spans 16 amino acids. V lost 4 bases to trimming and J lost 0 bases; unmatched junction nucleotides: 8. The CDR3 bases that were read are TGTGCCAGCAGCCCGGGACAGCTTATAGCTAACTATGGC. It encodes CASSPGQLIANYG. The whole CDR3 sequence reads CASSPGQLIANYGYTF.

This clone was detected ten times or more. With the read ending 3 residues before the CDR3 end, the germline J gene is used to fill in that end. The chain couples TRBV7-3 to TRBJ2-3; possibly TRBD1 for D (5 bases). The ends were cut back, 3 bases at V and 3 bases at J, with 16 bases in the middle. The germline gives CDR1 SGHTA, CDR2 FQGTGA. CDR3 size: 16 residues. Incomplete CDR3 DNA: TGTGCCAGCAGCTTTTGGTTTGGGTCAGGGACAGATACG. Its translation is CASSFWFGSGTDT. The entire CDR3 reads CASSFWFGSGTDTQYF.

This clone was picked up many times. Incomplete CDR3 DNA: TGTGCCAGCAGCTTGGGAGGCCCCGGGGAG. It yields the protein CASSLGGPGE. The entire CDR3 is CASSLGGPGELFF. This chain uses TRBV5-4 with TRBJ2-2; D gene ambiguous. The read ends 3 residues early relative to the CDR3; the germline J gene fills the gap. With 0 bases removed from V and 6 bases from J, the gap between germline ends came to 6 bases. The CDR3 loop spans 13 amino acids. Germline loops: CDR1 SGHNT, CDR2 YYREEE (reference sequence).